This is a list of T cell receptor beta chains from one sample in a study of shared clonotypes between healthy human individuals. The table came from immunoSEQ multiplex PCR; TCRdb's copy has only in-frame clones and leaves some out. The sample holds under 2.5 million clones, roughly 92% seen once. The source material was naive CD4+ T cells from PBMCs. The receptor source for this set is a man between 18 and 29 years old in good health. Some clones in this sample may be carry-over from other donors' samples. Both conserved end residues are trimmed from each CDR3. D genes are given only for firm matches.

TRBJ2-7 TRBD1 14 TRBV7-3 ASSPLPPGTGVEQY
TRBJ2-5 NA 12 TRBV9 ASSRQAYQETQY
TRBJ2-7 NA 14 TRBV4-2 ASSQVNRESSYEQY
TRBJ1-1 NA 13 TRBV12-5 ASGFFAGASTEAF
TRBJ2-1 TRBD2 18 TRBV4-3 ASSQDFAPHSGRRSDEQF
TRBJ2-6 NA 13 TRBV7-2 ASSSEGWRANVLT
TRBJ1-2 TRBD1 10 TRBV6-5 ASSHSDRGYT
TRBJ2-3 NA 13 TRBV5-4 ASSSRSGSTDTQY
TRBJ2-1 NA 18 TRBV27 ASTLASLAGRRPFYNEQF
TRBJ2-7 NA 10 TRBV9 ASSVEGYEQY
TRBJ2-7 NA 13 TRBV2 ASSEAETSHYEQY
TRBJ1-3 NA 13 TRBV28 ASRSTGGTGNTIY
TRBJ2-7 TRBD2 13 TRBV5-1 ASSLVTSGAYEQY
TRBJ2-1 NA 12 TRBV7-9 ASSLAVYVGEQF
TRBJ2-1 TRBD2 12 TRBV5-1 ASSRTSGSNEQF
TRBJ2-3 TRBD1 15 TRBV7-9 ASSSVQTGGFTDTQY
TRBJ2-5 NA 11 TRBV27 ASRPTVQETQY
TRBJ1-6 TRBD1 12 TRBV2 ASSAGAGGVPLH
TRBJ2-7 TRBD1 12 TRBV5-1 ASRQDRAGNEQY
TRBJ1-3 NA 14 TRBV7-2 ASSLAPIGAGNTIY
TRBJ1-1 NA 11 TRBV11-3 ASSYDRHTEAF
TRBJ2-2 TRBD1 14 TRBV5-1 ASSLVQGNFGGELF
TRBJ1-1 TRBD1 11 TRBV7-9 ASSLQGASEAF
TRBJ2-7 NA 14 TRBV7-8 ASSLEAGKSFYEQY
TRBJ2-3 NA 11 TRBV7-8 ASSHGQGDTQY
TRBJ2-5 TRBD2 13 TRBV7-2 ASSLGLAGRETQY
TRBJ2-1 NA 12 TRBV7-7 ASSLTDGYNEQF
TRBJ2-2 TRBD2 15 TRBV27 ASSSPGLAGVPGELF
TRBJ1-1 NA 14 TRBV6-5 ASSYSTLRENTEAF
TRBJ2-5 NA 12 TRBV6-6 ASSYPGGQETQY
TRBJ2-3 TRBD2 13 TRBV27 ASRFLAVAADTQY
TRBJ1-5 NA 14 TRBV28 ASSLRRTPLGWPQH
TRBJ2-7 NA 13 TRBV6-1 ASSVRSGLQYEQY
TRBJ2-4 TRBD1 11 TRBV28 ASRPQGADIQY
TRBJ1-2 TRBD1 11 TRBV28 ASSTGAQYGYT
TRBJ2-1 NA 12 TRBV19 ASSGGTPVMGQF
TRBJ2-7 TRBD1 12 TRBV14 ASSRTGGSYEQY
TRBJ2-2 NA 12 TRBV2 ASIAGENTGELF
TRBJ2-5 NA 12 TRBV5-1 ASSLANGQETQY
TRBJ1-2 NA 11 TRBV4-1 ASSPGLLYGYT
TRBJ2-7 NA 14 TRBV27 ASRNPVGPYHYEQY
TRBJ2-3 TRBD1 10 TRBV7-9 ASDRGTDTQY
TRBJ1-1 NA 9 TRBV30 AGALYTEAF
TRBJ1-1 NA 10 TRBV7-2 ASSPRGAEAF
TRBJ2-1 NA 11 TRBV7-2 ASSRRSGDEQF
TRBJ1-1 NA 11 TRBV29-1 SADRRFDVEAF
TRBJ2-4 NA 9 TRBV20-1 SATGENIQY
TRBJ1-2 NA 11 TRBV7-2 ASSQDGNYGYT
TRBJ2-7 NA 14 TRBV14 ASSRIATLASYEQY
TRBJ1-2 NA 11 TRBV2 ASTLIPHYGYT
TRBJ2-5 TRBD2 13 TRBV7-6 ATRRLAGGPETQY
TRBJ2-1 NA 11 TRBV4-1 ASSQIVRPGRF
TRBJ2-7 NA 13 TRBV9 ASSADGGGTHEQY
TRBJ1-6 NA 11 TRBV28 ASSRTENSPLH
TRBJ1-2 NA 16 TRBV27 ASSPRLVTARFGYGYT
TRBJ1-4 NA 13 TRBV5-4 ASSPDGGLSEKLF
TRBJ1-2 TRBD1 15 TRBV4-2 ASSQGLHRGRVDGYT
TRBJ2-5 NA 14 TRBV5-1 ASSLLPSGSEETQY
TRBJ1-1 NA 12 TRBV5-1 ASSIKTGNTEAF
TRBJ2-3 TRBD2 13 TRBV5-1 ASSLPGLLTDTQY